This T cell receptor (beta chain) was found in a study of blood T cells in healthy people across ages. Study-wide results and limits: Because donor CMV status was unknown, expanded clonotype changes were possibly confounded. PBMC samples, being unsorted, prevented any conclusive comparison of naive and antigen-experienced cells. Estimates drawn from one million T cells were deemed to understate diversity.

Sample-barcoded 5' priming and a J-beta primer mix drove a second PCR of roughly 6 to 12 cycles. Every molecule of cDNA carried a tag from a template-switch adaptor with 12 random nucleotides. Each CDR3 protein is one row after TCRdb ran MiXCR on the 5' RACE reads. The table lists 1,800,000 or so distinct CDR3 sequences, 39% of them singletons, with under 30% in the top ten. On this clonotype itself: The antigen remains undetermined.

Germline V gene sequence: CDR1 SGHKS, CDR2 YYEKEE (reference sequence). The CDR3 runs to 14 residues. The chain is built from TRBV5-5 and TRBJ2-5; 7 bases are a match to TRBD2. The last part of the DNA fits TRBJ2-7 better; the J call may be wrong. Sequenced: blood. The TCR comes from a human donor in good health. The CDR3 spells CASSQRTRAAEQYF. The CDR3 bases are TGTGCCAGCAGCCAGAGGACTAGAGCGGCCGAGCAGTACTTC.